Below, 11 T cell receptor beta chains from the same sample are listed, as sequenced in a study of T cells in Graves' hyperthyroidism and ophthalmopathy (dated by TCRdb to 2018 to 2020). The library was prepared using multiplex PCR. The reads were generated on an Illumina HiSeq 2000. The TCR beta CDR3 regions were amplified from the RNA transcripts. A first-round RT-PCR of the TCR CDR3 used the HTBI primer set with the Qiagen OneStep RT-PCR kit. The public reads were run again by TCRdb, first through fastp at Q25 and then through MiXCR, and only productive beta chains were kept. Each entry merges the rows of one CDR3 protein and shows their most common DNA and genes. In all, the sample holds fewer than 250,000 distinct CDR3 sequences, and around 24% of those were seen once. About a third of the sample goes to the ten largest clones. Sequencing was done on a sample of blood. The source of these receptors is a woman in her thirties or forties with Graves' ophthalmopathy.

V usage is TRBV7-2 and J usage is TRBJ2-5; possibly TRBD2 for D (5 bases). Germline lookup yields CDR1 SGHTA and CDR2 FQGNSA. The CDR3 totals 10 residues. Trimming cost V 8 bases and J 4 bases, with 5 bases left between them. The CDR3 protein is CASRGETQYF. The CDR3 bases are TGTGCCAGCCGGGGAGAGACCCAGTACTTC.

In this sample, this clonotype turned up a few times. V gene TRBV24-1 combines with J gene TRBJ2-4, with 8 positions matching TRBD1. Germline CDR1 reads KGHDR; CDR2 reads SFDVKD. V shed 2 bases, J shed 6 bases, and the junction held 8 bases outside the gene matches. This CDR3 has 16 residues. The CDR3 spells CATSDSGQGGGNIQYF. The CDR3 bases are TGTGCCACCAGTGATTCTGGACAGGGCGGAGGAAACATTCAGTACTTC.

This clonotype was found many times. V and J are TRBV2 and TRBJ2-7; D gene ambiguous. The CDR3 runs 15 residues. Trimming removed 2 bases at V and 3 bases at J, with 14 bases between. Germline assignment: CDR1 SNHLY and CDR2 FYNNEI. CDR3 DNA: TGTGCCAGCAGTGAATTAGAGGACGGCAACTACGAGCAGTACTTC. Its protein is CASSELEDGNYEQYF. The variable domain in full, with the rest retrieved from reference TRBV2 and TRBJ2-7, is EPEVTQTPSHQVTQMGQEVILRCVPISNHLYFYWYRQILGQKVEFLVSFYNNEISEKSEIFDDQFSVERPDGSNFTLKIRSTKLEDSAMYFCASSELEDGNYEQYFGPGTRLTVT.

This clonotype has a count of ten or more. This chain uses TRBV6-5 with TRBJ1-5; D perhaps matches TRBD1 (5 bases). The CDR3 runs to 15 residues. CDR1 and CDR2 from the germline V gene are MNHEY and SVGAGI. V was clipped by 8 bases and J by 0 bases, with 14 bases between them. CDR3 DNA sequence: TGTGCCAGCGGGCCAGGGCCCTATAGCAATCAGCCCCAGCATTTT. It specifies CASGPGPYSNQPQHF.

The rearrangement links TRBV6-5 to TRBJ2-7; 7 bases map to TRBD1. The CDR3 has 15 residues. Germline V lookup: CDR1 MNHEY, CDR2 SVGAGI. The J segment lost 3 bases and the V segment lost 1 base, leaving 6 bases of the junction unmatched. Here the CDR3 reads CASSYLRQGLYEQYF. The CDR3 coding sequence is TGTGCCAGCAGTTACTTGAGACAGGGTCTCTACGAGCAGTACTTC.

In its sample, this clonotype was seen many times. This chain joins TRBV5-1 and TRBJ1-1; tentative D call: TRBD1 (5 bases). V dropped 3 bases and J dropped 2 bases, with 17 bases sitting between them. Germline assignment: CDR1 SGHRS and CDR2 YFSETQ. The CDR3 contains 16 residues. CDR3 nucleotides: TGCGCCAGCAGCTGGAGGAGGAAGACAGTTAACACTGAAGCTTTCTTT. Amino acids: CASSWRRKTVNTEAFF.

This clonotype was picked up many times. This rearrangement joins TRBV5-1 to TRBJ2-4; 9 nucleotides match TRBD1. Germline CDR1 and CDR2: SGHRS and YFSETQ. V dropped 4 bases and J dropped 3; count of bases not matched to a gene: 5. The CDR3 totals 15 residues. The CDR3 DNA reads TGCGCCAGCAGCACCACGGGACAGGGCAAAAACATTCAGTACTTC. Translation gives CASSTTGQGKNIQYF.

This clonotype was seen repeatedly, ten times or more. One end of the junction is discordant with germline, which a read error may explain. The CDR3 sequence: CASSIDRALTPNKPQHF. Here the CDR3 DNA reads TGTGCCAGTAGCATCGACAGGGCCCTGACGCCCAATAAGCCCCAGCATTTT. The V gene is TRBV19, the J gene TRBJ1-5, with TRBD1 identical over 7 bases. The CDR3 is 17 residues long. CDR1 LNHDA and CDR2 SQIVND come from the germline V gene (reference sequence).

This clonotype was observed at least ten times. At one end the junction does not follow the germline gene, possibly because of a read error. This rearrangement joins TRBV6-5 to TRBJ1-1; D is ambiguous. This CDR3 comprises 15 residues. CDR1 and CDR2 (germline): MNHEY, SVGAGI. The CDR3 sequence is CASSYSHLGETETFF. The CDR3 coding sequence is TGTGCCAGCAGTTACTCCCACCTCGGGGAAACTGAAACTTTCTTT.

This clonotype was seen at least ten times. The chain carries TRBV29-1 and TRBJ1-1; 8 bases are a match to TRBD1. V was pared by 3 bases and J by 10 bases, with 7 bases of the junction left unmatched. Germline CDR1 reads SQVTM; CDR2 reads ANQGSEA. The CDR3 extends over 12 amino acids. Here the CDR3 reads CSVDQGAGGAFF. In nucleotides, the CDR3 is TGCAGCGTTGATCAGGGGGCAGGGGGAGCTTTCTTT.

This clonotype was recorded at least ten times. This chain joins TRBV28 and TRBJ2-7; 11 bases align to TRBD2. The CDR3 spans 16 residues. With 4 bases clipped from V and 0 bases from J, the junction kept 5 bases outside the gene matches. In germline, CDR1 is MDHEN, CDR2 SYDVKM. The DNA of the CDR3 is TGTGCCAGCAGTTGGCCTAGCGGGAGGCTCTCCTACGAGCAGTACTTC. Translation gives CASSWPSGRLSYEQYF.